This T cell receptor beta chain originates from a study of cytomegalovirus exposure and HLA in healthy donors. The PCR was carried out with 60 Vbeta primers and 13 Jbeta primers. As handled by the study authors: Later, tens of millions of unique TCR beta chains were counted in an analysis, and 10 million to 12 million of them were shared. Some clones are missing from TCRdb's copy, which holds only in-frame ones; the method was immunoSEQ multiplex PCR. The D gene and trimming were derived from the DNA, and the V and J assignments and clone size from that table. In the table there are some 110,000 clones, more than 65% of which are singletons. V was pared by 3 bases and J by 5 bases, with 4 bases of the junction left unmatched. This CDR3 is 14 amino acids long. Looked up from germline, CDR1 is MNHEY and CDR2 is SVGAGI.

The clonotype comes from a woman aged 40 to 50 in good health and CMV-seropositive. The V call is TRBV6-5, the J call TRBJ1-1; 9 bases agree with TRBD1. The specimen was PBMCs. Here the CDR3 DNA reads TGTGCCAGCAGTTATACAGGGGGCTTTACTGAAGCTTTCTTT. This encodes CASSYTGGFTEAFF.